This T cell receptor beta chain derives from a study of cytomegalovirus exposure and HLA in healthy donors. Study outcomes and limitations: For most TCR beta V segments, an earlier analysis put the productive rate at about 87% or about 30% of the time. Among immune exposure information, only CMV serostatus was available.

This clone was detected once. What it binds is unknown. The CDR3 sequence is 14 residues long. V lost 4 bases to trimming and J lost 3 bases; unmatched junction nucleotides: 4. Germline V gives CDR1 LGHNA, CDR2 YNFKEQ. The primer mix had 60 Vbeta and 13 Jbeta primers. Produced via immunoSEQ multiplex PCR; TCRdb's table is partial and in-frame only. The sample yields about 120,000 clones, around four fifths seen once. The sequenced sample was PBMCs. The sequence was collected from a man aged 35 to 55 in good health and CMV-seronegative. The V call is TRBV4-2, the J call TRBJ1-1; the match to TRBD1 covers 8 bases. CDR3 DNA: TGTGCCAGCAGCCCGACAGGGGCCGACACTGAAGCTTTCTTT. Amino acids: CASSPTGADTEAFF.